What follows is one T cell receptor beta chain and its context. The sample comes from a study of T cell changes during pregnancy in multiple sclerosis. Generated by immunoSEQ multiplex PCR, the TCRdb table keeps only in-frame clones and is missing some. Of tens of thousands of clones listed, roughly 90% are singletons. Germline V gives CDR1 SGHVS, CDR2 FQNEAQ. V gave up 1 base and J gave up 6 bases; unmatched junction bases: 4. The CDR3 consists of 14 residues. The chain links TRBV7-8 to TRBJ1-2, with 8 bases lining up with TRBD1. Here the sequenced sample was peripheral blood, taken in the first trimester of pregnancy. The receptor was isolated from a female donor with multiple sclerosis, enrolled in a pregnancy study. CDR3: CASSLGPGGDGYTF. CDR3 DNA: TGTGCCAGCAGCTTAGGGCCAGGGGGCGATGGCTACACCTTC.